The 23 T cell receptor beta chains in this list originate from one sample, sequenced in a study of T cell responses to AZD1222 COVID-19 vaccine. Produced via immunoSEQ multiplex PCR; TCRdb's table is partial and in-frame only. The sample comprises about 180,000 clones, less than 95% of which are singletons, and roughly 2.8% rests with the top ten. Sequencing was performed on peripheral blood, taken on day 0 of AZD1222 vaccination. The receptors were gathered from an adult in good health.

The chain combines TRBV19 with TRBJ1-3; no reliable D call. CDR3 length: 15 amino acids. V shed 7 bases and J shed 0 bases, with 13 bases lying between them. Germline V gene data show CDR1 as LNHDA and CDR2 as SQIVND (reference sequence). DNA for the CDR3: TGTGCCAGTACCTTGTTCCAGAGCTCTGGAAACACCATATATTTT. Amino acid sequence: CASTLFQSSGNTIYF.

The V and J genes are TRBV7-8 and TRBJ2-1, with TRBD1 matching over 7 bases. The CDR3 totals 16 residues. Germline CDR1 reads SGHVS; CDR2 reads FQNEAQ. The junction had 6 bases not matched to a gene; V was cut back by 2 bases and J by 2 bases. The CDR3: CASSLSRQGTYNEQFF. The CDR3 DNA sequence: TGTGCCAGCAGCTTATCCCGACAGGGAACCTACAATGAGCAGTTCTTC.

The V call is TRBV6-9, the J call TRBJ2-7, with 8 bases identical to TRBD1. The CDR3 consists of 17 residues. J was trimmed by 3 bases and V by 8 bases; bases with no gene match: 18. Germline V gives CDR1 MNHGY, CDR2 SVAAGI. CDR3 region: CASQSDRGSSRDYEQYF. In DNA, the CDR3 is TGTGCCAGCCAAAGTGACAGGGGTAGTTCTAGGGACTACGAGCAGTACTTC.

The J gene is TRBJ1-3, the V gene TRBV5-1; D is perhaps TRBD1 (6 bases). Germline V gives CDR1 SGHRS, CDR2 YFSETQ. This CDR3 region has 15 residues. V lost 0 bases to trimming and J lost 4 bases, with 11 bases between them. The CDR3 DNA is TGCGCCAGCAGCTTGGCGGGGGGCTACGGAAACACCATATATTTT. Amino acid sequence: CASSLAGGYGNTIYF.

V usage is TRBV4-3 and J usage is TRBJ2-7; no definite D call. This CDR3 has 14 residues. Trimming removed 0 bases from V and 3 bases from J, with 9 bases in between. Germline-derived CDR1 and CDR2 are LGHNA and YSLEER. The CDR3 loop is CASSQEQADYEQYF. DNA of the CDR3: TGCGCCAGCAGCCAAGAGCAGGCAGACTACGAGCAGTACTTC.

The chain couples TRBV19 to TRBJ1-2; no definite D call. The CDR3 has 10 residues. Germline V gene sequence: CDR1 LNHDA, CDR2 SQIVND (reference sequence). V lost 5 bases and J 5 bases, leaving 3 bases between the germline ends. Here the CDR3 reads CASSAYGYTF. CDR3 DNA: TGTGCCAGTAGTGCGTATGGCTACACCTTC.

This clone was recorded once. The CDR3 here is CASSRATGAYTEAFF. In DNA, the CDR3 is TGCGCCAGCAGCCGAGCAACAGGGGCTTACACTGAAGCTTTCTTT. The chain employs TRBV4-1 and TRBJ1-1, with 7 bases matching TRBD1. V trimming: 4 bases; J trimming: 3 bases; junction bases outside the gene matches: 8. This CDR3 has 15 amino acids. Germline V gives CDR1 MGHRA, CDR2 YSYEKL.

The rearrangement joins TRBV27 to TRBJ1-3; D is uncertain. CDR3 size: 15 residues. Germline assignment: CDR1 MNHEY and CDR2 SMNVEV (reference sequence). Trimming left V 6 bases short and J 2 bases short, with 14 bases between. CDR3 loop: CASSREGLPGNTIYF. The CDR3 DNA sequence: TGTGCCAGCAGCCGGGAAGGTCTGCCTGGAAACACCATATATTTT.

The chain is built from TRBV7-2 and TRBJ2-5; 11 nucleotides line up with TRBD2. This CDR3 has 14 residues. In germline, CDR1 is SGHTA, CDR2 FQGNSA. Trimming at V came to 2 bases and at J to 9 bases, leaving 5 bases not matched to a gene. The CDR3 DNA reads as TGTGCCAGCAGCTTAAGCCTTAGCGGGAGGGCCCAGTACTTC. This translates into CASSLSLSGRAQYF. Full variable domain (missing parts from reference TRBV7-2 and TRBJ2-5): GAGVSQSPSNKVTEKGKDVELRCDPISGHTALYWYRQSLGQGLEFLIYFQGNSAPDKSGLPSDRFSAERTGGSVSTLTIQRTQQEDSAVYLCASSLSLSGRAQYFGPGTRLLVL.

The CDR3 reads CASSYNQGRDGYTF. CDR3 in DNA: TGTGCCAGCAGTTACAACCAGGGAAGAGATGGCTACACCTTC. This sequence joins TRBV6-5 and TRBJ1-2; tentatively, D is TRBD1 (5 bases). Deletions cut 2 bases from V and 6 bases from J, with 13 bases between. The germline V gene has CDR1 MNHEY and CDR2 SVGAGI. The CDR3 contains 14 residues.

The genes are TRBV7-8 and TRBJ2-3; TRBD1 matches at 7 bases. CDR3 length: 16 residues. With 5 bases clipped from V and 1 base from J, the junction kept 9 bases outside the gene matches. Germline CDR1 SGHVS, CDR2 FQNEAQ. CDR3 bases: TGTGCCAGCAGCGCCCCCGGGACAGAACGCACAGATACGCAGTATTTT. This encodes CASSAPGTERTDTQYF. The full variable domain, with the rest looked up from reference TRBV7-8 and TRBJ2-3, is GAGVSQSPRYKVAKRGQDVALRCDPISGHVSLFWYQQALGQGPEFLTYFQNEAQLDKSGLPSDRFFAERPEGSVSTLKIQRTQQEDSAVYLCASSAPGTERTDTQYFGPGTRLTVL.

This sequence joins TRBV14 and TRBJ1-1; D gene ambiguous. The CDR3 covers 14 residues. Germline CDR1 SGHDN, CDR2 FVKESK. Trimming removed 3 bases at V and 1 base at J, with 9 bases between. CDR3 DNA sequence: TGTGCCAGCAGCCAGGAACGTTGGAACACTGAAGCTTTCTTT. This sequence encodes CASSQERWNTEAFF.

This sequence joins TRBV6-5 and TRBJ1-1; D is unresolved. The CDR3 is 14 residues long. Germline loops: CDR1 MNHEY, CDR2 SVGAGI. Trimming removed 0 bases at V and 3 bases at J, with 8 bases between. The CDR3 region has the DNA TGTGCCAGCAGTTACTCCTGGTCGGACACTGAAGCTTTCTTT. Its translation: CASSYSWSDTEAFF.

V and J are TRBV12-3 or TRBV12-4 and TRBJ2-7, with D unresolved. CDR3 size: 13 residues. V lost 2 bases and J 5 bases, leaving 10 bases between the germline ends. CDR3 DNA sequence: TGTGCCAGCAGTTTATTGGGCGTCGACGAGCAGTACTTC. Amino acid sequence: CASSLLGVDEQYF.

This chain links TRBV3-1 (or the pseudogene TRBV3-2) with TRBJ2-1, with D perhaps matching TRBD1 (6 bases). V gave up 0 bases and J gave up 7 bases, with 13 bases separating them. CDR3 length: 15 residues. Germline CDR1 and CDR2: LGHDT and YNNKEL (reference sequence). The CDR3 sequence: CASSQDEFQGNEQFF. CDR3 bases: TGTGCCAGCAGCCAAGATGAATTCCAGGGGAATGAGCAGTTCTTC.

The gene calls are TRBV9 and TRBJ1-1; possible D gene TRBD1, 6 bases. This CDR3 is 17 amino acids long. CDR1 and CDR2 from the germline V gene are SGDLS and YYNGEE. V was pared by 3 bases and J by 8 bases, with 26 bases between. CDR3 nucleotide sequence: TGTGCCAGCAGCGCCGTGGGAGGGGGTCGGGCAGGGCGAGAAGCTTTCTTT. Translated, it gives CASSAVGGGRAGREAFF. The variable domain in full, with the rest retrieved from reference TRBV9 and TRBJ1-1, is DSGVTQTPKHLITATGQRVTLRCSPRSGDLSVYWYQQSLDQGLQFLIQYYNGEERAKGNILERFSAQQFPDLHSELNLSSLELGDSALYFCASSAVGGGRAGREAFFGQGTRLTVV.

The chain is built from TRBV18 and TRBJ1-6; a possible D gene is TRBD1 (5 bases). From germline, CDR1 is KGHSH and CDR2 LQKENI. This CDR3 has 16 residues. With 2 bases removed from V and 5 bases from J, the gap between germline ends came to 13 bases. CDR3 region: CASSPSQGQNNSPLHF. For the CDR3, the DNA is TGTGCCAGCTCACCATCGCAGGGTCAGAATAATTCACCCCTCCACTTT.

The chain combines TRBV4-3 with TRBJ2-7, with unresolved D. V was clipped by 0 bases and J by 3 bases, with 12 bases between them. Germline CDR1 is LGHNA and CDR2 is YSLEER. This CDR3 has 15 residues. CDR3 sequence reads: CASSQDLGWDYEQYF. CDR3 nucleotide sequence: TGCGCCAGCAGCCAAGATTTGGGGTGGGACTACGAGCAGTACTTC.

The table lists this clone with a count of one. The CDR3 sequence is CASSLARNTDTQYF. The CDR3 DNA is TGTGCCAGCAGCTTGGCCCGGAACACAGATACGCAGTATTTT. The rearrangement uses TRBV5-8 and TRBJ2-3; no firm D call. This CDR3 is built from 14 residues. Trimming left V 0 bases short and J 2 bases short, with 7 bases between. Germline loops: CDR1 SGHTS, CDR2 YDEGEE.

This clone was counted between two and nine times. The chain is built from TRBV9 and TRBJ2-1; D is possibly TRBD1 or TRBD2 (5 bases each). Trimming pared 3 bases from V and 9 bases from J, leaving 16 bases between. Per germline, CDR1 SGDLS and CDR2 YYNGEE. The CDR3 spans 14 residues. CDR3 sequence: CASSGWGEGTEQFF. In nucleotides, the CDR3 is TGTGCCAGCAGCGGGTGGGGCGAGGGGACTGAGCAGTTCTTC. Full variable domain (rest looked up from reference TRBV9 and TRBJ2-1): DSGVTQTPKHLITATGQRVTLRCSPRSGDLSVYWYQQSLDQGLQFLIQYYNGEERAKGNILERFSAQQFPDLHSELNLSSLELGDSALYFCASSGWGEGTEQFFGPGTRLTVL.

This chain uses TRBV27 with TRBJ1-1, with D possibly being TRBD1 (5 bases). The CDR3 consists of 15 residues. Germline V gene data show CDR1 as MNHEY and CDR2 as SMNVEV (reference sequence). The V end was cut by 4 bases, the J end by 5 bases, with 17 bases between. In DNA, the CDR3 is TGTGCCAGCAGTTCCCTGCGGGGGGAGGTTACTGAAGCTTTCTTT. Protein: CASSSLRGEVTEAFF.

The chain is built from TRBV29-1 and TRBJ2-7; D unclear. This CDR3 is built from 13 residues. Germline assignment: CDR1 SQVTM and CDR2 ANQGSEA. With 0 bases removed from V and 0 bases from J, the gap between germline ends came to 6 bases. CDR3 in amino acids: CSVEDLSSYEQYF. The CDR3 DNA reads TGCAGCGTTGAAGATCTAAGCTCCTACGAGCAGTACTTC.

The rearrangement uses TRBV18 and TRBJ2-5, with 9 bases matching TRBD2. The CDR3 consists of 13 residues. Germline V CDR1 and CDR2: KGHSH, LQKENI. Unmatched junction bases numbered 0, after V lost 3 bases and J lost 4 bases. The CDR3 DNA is TGTGCCAGCTCACCGGGACTAGCAGAGACCCAGTACTTC. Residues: CASSPGLAETQYF.